Described below is a single T cell receptor (gamma chain) sequence and its context. This clone was detected only a few times. The antigen it binds to is not known. A far larger clone differs by one base, so this is likely a read error. The sample belongs to a study of gamma-delta chains in newborns, infants, children (dated by TCRdb to about 2019). Broadly, across the study: According to the study title, microbial exposure causes polyclonal expansion of innate gammadelta T cells right after birth. The study examined the way microbial exposure affected innate gammadelta T cell populations in human newborns right after birth.

Instrument on record: Illumina MiSeq. Clonotypes were called again by TCRdb from the public reads via CATT, and duplicate nucleotide sequences were then merged into one entry. This sample has hundreds of gamma-chain clones in its table, and 5.9% of those were observed once. The top ten clonotypes cover about a fifth of the sample. Material: blood. This receptor was obtained from a child who was a newborn, infant or young child, either healthy, febrile or measles-vaccinated (not recorded which).

For the CDR3, the sequence is CALWEVYYEKLF. Here is the DNA: TGTGCCTTGTGGGAGGTTTATTATGAGAAACTCTTT. The chain employs TRGV9 and TRGJ1 or TRGJ2. From the germline V gene (reference sequence), CDR1 is GITISATS and CDR2 is ISYDGTV. The CDR3, from cysteine to phenylalanine, totals 12 residues. Only the CDR3 region is kept as DNA, spanning 36 bases read in frame from base 1.